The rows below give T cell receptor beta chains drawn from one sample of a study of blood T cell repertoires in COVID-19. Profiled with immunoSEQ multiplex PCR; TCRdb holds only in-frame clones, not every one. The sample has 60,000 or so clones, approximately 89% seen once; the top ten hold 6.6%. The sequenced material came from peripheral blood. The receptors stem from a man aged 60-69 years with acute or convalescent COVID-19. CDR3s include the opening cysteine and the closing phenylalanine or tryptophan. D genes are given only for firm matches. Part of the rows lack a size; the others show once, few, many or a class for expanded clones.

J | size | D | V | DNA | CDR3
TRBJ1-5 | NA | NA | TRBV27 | TGTGCCAGCAGTTTAAAGGGGTCGGGCAATCAGCCCCAGCATTTT | CASSLKGSGNQPQHF
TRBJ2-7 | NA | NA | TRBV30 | TGTGCCTGGAGGTTACAGGGTGGTTACGAGCAGTACTTC | CAWRLQGGYEQYF
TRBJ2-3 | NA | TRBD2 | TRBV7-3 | TGTGCCAGCAGCTTAGGGACTAGCGGGGCCACAGATACGCAGTATTTT | CASSLGTSGATDTQYF
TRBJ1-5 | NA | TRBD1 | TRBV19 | TGTGCCAGTAGGATTACAGGGGGCAGGAATCAGCCCCAGCATTTT | CASRITGGRNQPQHF
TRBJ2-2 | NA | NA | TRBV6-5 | TGTGCCAGCAGTTACCCCGAGACCGGGGAGCTGTTTTTT | CASSYPETGELFF
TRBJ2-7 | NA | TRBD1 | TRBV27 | TGTGCCAGCAGACTGAGGGGGCCTGGGGCCTACGAGCAGTACTTC | CASRLRGPGAYEQYF
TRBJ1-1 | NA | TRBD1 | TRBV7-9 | TGTGCCAGCAGCTTAGAGGCCCCGACAGGGTTTGTGAACACTGAAGCTTTCTTT | CASSLEAPTGFVNTEAFF
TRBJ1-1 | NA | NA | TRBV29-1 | TGCAGCGTTGAGGGCAGGTTGAGTACCACTGAAGCTTTCTTT | CSVEGRLSTTEAFF
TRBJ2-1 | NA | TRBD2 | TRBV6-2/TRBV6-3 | TGTGCCAGCAGTTTTCGACTAGCGGGGGGTTTAAAGGAGCAGTTCTTC | CASSFRLAGGLKEQFF
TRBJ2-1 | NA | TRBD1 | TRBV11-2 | TGTGCCAGCAGCACCACTACCGGGACAGGGAATGAGCAGTTCTTC | CASSTTTGTGNEQFF
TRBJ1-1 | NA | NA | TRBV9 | TGTGCCAGCAGCGTAACCCAGGGCACTGAAGCTTTCTTT | CASSVTQGTEAFF
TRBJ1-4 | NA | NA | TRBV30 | TGTGCCTGGAGTGTTCAGGACACTGCGGAAAAACTGTTTTTT | CAWSVQDTAEKLFF
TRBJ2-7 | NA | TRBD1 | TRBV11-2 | TGTGCCAGCAGCTCCGGGACAGGGGGTTCATCGTACGAGCAGTACTTC | CASSSGTGGSSYEQYF
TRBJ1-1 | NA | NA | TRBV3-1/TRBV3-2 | TGTGCCAGCAGCCAAGGGAACGGGGTCACTGAAGCTTTCTTT | CASSQGNGVTEAFF
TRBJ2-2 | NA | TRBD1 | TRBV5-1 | TGCGCCAGCAGCACAGAGCCCCGGGACAGCGAAACCGGGGAGCTGTTTTTT | CASSTEPRDSETGELFF
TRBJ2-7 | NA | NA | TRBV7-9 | TGTGCCAGCAGCCCCCAGTATGAGCAGTACTTC | CASSPQYEQYF
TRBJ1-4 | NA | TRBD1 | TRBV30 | TGTGCCTGGAGCAAACACCGACAGGGGTCTAATGAAAAACTGTTTTTT | CAWSKHRQGSNEKLFF
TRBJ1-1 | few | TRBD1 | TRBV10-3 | TGTGCCATCAAGGGGACAGGGACCACTGAAGCTTTCTTT | CAIKGTGTTEAFF
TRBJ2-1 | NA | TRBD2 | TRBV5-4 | TGTGCCAGCAGCTCCCTAGCGGCGAATGAGCAGTTCTTC | CASSSLAANEQFF
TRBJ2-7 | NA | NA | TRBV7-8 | TGTGCCAGCAGCTTAGATCGGCGGGCGCTGTACTTC | CASSLDRRALYF
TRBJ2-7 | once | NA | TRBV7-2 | TGTGCCAGCAGCTTAGGGAGGGCCGACGAGCAGTACTTC | CASSLGRADEQYF
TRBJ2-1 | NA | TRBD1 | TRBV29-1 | TGCAGCGTTGTAACAGGGGGCTCCTACAATGAGCAGTTCTTC | CSVVTGGSYNEQFF
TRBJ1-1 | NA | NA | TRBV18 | TGTGCCAGCTCACCACCGGGCAGGGGCACTGAAGCTTTCTTT | CASSPPGRGTEAFF
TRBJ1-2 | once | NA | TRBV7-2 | TGTGCCAGCAGCTTACGACGGGGTGGCTACACCTTC | CASSLRRGGYTF
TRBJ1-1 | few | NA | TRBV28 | TGTGCCAGCAGCGTGAGGGAGAACACTGAAGCTTTCTTT | CASSVRENTEAFF
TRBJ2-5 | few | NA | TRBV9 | TGTGCCAGCAGCGTAGGAAAAGCAAACGCAGAGACCCAGTACTTC | CASSVGKANAETQYF
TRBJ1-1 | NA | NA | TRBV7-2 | TGTGCCAGCAGCTCGGGGGGGCCGCAAGGGGACACTGAAGCTTTCTTT | CASSSGGPQGDTEAFF
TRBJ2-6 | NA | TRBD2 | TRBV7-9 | TGTGCCAGCAGCTGGGGGGGACGTGGGGCCAACGTCCTGACTTTC | CASSWGGRGANVLTF
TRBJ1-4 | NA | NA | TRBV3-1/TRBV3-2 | TGTGCCAGCAGCCAAACAGGGACGGAGAATGAAAAACTGTTTTTT | CASSQTGTENEKLFF
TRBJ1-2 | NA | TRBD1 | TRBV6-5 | TGTGCCAGCGGACAGGGGGGATATAACTATGGCTACACCTTC | CASGQGGYNYGYTF
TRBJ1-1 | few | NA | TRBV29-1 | TGCAGCGTTGAAAGTGGGGGCCCTGAAGCTTTCTTT | CSVESGGPEAFF
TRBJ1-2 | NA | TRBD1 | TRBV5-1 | TGCGCCAGCAGCCTGCCGCTAATGGCCGGGACAGGGACGATTTCGGACTATGGCTACACCTTC | CASSLPLMAGTGTISDYGYTF
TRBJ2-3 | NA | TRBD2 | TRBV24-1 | TGTGCCACCTCGGGGAGGGGCTCAGATACGCAGTATTTT | CATSGRGSDTQYF
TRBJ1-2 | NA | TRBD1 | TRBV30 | TGTGCCTGGAGTGTAGGGACAGGGGTTGGCTACACCTTC | CAWSVGTGVGYTF
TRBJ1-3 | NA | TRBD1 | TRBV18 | TGTGCCAGCTCACCACGGGACAGCCGTACGGCGGGAAACACCATATATTTT | CASSPRDSRTAGNTIYF
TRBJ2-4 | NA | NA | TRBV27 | TGTGCCAGCAGCCAAAGAGTCGAGGACATTCAGTACTTC | CASSQRVEDIQYF
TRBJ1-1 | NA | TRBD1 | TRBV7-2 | TGTGCCAGCAGCTTAGAGACAGGGAATGAAGCTTTCTTT | CASSLETGNEAFF
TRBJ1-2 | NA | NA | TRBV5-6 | TGTGCCAGCAGCTTGTATAGTCTTTCCCCTAACTATGGCTACACCTTC | CASSLYSLSPNYGYTF
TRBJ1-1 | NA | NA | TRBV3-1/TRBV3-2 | TGTGCCAGCAGCCAAGAGCTGGTTGGGGGGTTCGCTGAAGCTTTCTTT | CASSQELVGGFAEAFF
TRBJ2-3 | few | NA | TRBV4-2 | TGTGCCAGCAGCTACACGTGGGGGGGCTCACTCACAGATACGCAGTATTTT | CASSYTWGGSLTDTQYF
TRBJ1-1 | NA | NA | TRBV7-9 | TGTGCCAGCAGTTCACAGGGCTCGAACACTGAAGCTTTCTTT | CASSSQGSNTEAFF
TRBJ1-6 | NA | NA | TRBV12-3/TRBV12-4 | TGTGCCAGCAACGAAGTCCTGAGCCAACCCCTCCACTTT | CASNEVLSQPLHF